The 27 T cell receptor beta chains presented below share a single source sample, sequenced in a study of T cell changes during pregnancy in multiple sclerosis. Repertoires were generated with immunoSEQ multiplex PCR, while TCRdb's copy carries only in-frame clones and drops some. The sample records around 99,000 clones, 80% to 95% being singletons. The specimen comprised peripheral blood, sampled in the first trimester of pregnancy. The source of these receptors is a female donor with multiple sclerosis, enrolled in a pregnancy study.

V gene TRBV9 combines with J gene TRBJ2-1; maybe TRBD2 (5 bases). The CDR3 spans 13 residues. CDR1 and CDR2 (germline): SGDLS, YYNGEE. V was pared by 7 bases and J by 8 bases, with 16 bases between. Written as DNA, the CDR3 is TGTGCCAGCGGAGGAGTTAGAGACTATGAGCAGTTCTTC. Residues: CASGGVRDYEQFF.

V usage is TRBV27 and J usage is TRBJ1-1; perhaps TRBD1 as D (5 bases). Per the germline V gene, CDR1 is MNHEY and CDR2 is SMNVEV (reference sequence). CDR3 length: 15 residues. V gave up 1 base and J gave up 7 bases, with 16 bases separating them. The CDR3 spells CASSLLAAGGSEAFF. In DNA, the CDR3 is TGTGCCAGCAGTTTATTAGCCGCCGGGGGTAGTGAAGCTTTCTTT.

V gene TRBV9 combines with J gene TRBJ1-2; perhaps TRBD1 as D (5 bases). The germline V and J ends were trimmed by 3 bases and 8 bases, with 11 bases remaining between them. Germline V CDR1 and CDR2: SGDLS, YYNGEE. The CDR3 extends over 12 amino acids. The CDR3 DNA follows: TGTGCCAGCAGCGACTTGGGGCGAGGCTACACCTTC. Translating gives CASSDLGRGYTF.

V gene TRBV30 combines with J gene TRBJ2-1; TRBD2 matches at 9 bases. Germline assignment: CDR1 GTSNPN and CDR2 SVGIG (reference sequence). The V gene end was trimmed by 3 bases and the J gene end by 4 bases; junction bases not matched to a gene: 10. The CDR3 sequence is 16 residues long. This CDR3 reads CAWSTPGLASYNEQFF. CDR3 DNA sequence: TGTGCCTGGAGCACTCCGGGACTAGCATCGTACAATGAGCAGTTCTTC.

The chain is built from TRBV29-1 and TRBJ2-7; weak D call: TRBD1 (5 bases). V was trimmed by 6 bases and J by 2 bases, leaving 14 bases between them. Germline V gene sequence: CDR1 SQVTM, CDR2 ANQGSEA. This CDR3 is 13 amino acids long. CDR3 nucleotide sequence: TGCAGCGTAGTTATGACGGACACCTACGAGCAGTACTTC. It codes for CSVVMTDTYEQYF.

The chain is built from TRBV27 and TRBJ2-7, with 7 bases aligning to TRBD1. The germline V gene encodes CDR1 MNHEY and CDR2 SMNVEV (reference sequence). The V segment lost 5 bases and the J segment 3 bases; nucleotides outside the gene matches: 10. The CDR3 sequence is 15 residues long. CDR3 in DNA: TGTGCCAGCAGTCTCCGACAGGGTTGGGACTACGAGCAGTACTTC. This codes for CASSLRQGWDYEQYF.

This chain connects TRBV10-3 to TRBJ2-6; a weak D match, TRBD1 (5 bases). The CDR3 is 18 residues long. V gave up 3 bases and J gave up 3 bases, with 18 bases separating them. Germline CDR1 and CDR2: ENHRY and SYGVKD. This CDR3 reads CAISDQDSSSFGANVLTF. Here the CDR3 DNA reads TGTGCCATCAGTGACCAAGACAGCTCTAGTTTTGGGGCCAACGTCCTGACTTTC.

V usage is TRBV15 and J usage is TRBJ2-1; perhaps TRBD1 as D (7 bases). This CDR3 comprises 14 residues. V dropped 10 bases and J dropped 7 bases, with 20 bases sitting between them. From germline, CDR1 is LNHNV and CDR2 YYDKDF (reference sequence). The CDR3 reads CAIRPGGRGNEQFF. The DNA for the CDR3 is TGTGCCATCAGGCCAGGGGGGCGCGGGAATGAGCAGTTCTTC.

The rearrangement uses TRBV27 and TRBJ2-3; 7 bases match TRBD2. Germline V lookup: CDR1 MNHEY, CDR2 SMNVEV (reference sequence). The V segment lost 3 bases and the J segment 0 bases; nucleotides outside the gene matches: 6. The CDR3 has 16 amino acids. CDR3 DNA: TGTGCCAGCAGTTTGGGGGAGGGAACTAGCACAGATACGCAGTATTTT. It specifies CASSLGEGTSTDTQYF.

The chain has TRBV2 and TRBJ2-1, with unresolved D. Germline CDR1 reads SNHLY; CDR2 reads FYNNEI. This CDR3 comprises 13 residues. The ends were cut back, 6 bases at V and 2 bases at J, with 8 bases in the middle. CDR3 protein: CASRPRTYNEQFF. CDR3 DNA sequence: TGTGCCAGCAGGCCCAGAACCTACAATGAGCAGTTCTTC.

This chain uses TRBV11-2 with TRBJ2-7; D ambiguous. CDR1 and CDR2 from the germline V gene are SGHAT and FQNNGV. There are 12 residues in the CDR3. V gave up 5 bases and J gave up 9 bases, with 14 bases separating them. As DNA, the CDR3 is TGTGCCAGCAGCCAGGCACTCCCCGGGCAGTACTTC. Protein sequence: CASSQALPGQYF.

The rearrangement uses TRBV2 and TRBJ1-1, with 7 bases aligning to TRBD1. The CDR3 length is 15 residues. Trimming removed 4 bases from V and 0 bases from J; junction bases left unmatched: 5. Per the germline V gene, CDR1 is SNHLY and CDR2 is FYNNEI. This chain's CDR3 is CASSARGQVNTEAFF. CDR3 sequence (DNA): TGTGCCAGCAGTGCCCGAGGACAGGTGAACACTGAAGCTTTCTTT.

The genes are TRBV6-6 and TRBJ2-1; D is unclear. Germline V lookup: CDR1 MNHNY, CDR2 SVGAGI (reference sequence). The V gene lost 6 bases and the J gene lost 2 bases, with 14 bases spanning the gap. This CDR3 comprises 15 residues. In DNA, the CDR3 is TGTGCCAGCAGCCTACTTGCGGAAGCCTACAATGAGCAGTTCTTC. Amino acid sequence: CASSLLAEAYNEQFF.

This sequence joins TRBV7-2 and TRBJ2-1; 12 nucleotides align to TRBD2. Germline loops: CDR1 SGHTA, CDR2 FQGNSA. This CDR3 is built from 15 residues. The ends lost 6 bases at V and 6 bases at J; junction bases unmatched: 6. The CDR3 bases are TGTGCCAGCAGTCCTACTAGCGGGAGGCTCAATGAGCAGTTCTTC. It is translated as CASSPTSGRLNEQFF.

This chain links TRBV6-1 with TRBJ1-5; TRBD1 matches at 11 bases. Germline lookup yields CDR1 MNHNS and CDR2 SASEGT. V was clipped by 3 bases and J by 1 base; unmatched bases: 5. The CDR3 runs 17 residues. This chain's CDR3 is CASSERTGGESNQPQHF. The CDR3, as DNA: TGTGCCAGCAGTGAGCGGACAGGGGGCGAGAGCAATCAGCCCCAGCATTTT.

The rearrangement uses TRBV19 and TRBJ2-7, with 10 bases that match TRBD2. The J segment lost 3 bases and the V segment lost 0 bases, leaving 14 bases of the junction unmatched. The CDR3 has 19 amino acids. Looked up from germline, CDR1 is LNHDA and CDR2 is SQIVND (reference sequence). CDR3 region: CASSIEASGSSGLLYEQYF. The CDR3 DNA sequence: TGTGCCAGTAGTATAGAGGCTAGCGGGAGCTCAGGTCTCCTCTACGAGCAGTACTTC.

This clone ranks as medium-sized. The chain recombines TRBV6-4 with TRBJ2-1; 8 bases map to TRBD2. Unmatched junction bases numbered 0, after V lost 2 bases and J lost 0 bases. The CDR3 extends over 15 amino acids. Germline V CDR1 and CDR2: MRHNA, SNTAGT. CDR3 residues: CASSDTSGSYNEQFF. The CDR3 coding sequence is TGTGCCAGCAGTGACACTAGCGGCTCCTACAATGAGCAGTTCTTC.

The CDR3 bases are TGTGCCAGCAGCCAAGCACGGGGGAGGGTAGCGGGAGGGGCGAGGGATACGCAGTATTTT. It yields the protein CASSQARGRVAGGARDTQYF. The chain links TRBV4-2 to TRBJ2-3; 11 nucleotides align to TRBD2. Looked up from germline, CDR1 is LGHNA and CDR2 is YNFKEQ. The CDR3 covers 20 residues. With V trimmed by 1 base and J by 6 bases, 18 bases remained unmatched.

The genes are TRBV10-3 and TRBJ2-3; 9 nucleotides match TRBD2. Germline trimming cut 4 bases from V and 4 bases from J; bases unmatched to any gene: 12. The CDR3 runs to 17 residues. Germline-derived CDR1 and CDR2 are ENHRY and SYGVKD. DNA of the CDR3: TGTGCCATCAGTGGGGTCGGTAGCGGGAGCGGCGCAGATACGCAGTATTTT. As protein: CAISGVGSGSGADTQYF.

This chain links TRBV28 with TRBJ2-7, with D perhaps TRBD2 (5 bases). Trimming shortened V by 7 bases and J by 1 base, and 20 bases separated the two germline ends. CDR1 is MDHEN, CDR2 SYDVKM, per germline. CDR3 length: 16 residues. CDR3: CASTPNRGDRSYEQYF. The CDR3 DNA is TGTGCCAGCACCCCAAATCGGGGAGATCGGTCCTACGAGCAGTACTTC.

The chain employs TRBV18 and TRBJ2-7; the D is unclear. CDR1 and CDR2 from the germline V gene are KGHSH and LQKENI. The germline V and J ends were trimmed by 2 bases and 4 bases, with 6 bases remaining between them. The CDR3 extends over 12 amino acids. In DNA, the CDR3 is TGTGCCAGCTCACCATCACGGTACGAGCAGTACTTC. Its translation: CASSPSRYEQYF.

The chain carries TRBV7-2 and TRBJ2-1; D is possibly TRBD2 (5 bases). Germline CDR1 reads SGHTA; CDR2 reads FQGNSA. V lost 5 bases and J lost 6, with 17 bases in between. The CDR3 has 15 residues. CDR3 sequence reads: CASSLRWGAPNEQFF. DNA for the CDR3: TGTGCCAGCAGCCTTAGGTGGGGAGCTCCCAATGAGCAGTTCTTC.

This clone was detected once. The chain's CDR3 is CASNFGQGNTEAFF. CDR3 DNA sequence: TGTGCCAGCAACTTCGGACAGGGGAACACTGAAGCTTTCTTT. The gene calls are TRBV7-2 and TRBJ1-1; 8 nucleotides line up with TRBD1. V was pared by 7 bases and J by 1 base, with 5 bases of the junction left unmatched. The CDR3 has 14 residues. CDR1 SGHTA and CDR2 FQGNSA come from the germline V gene.

There are a few counts of this clone. The same CDR3 arises from other DNA sequences in this sample as well. The J gene is TRBJ2-7, the V gene TRBV5-1; 7 bases align to TRBD2. With 0 bases clipped from V and 0 bases from J, the junction kept 9 bases outside the gene matches. The CDR3 is 17 residues long. The germline V gene has CDR1 SGHRS and CDR2 YFSETQ. This CDR3 reads CASSLGGGARSSYEQYF. The CDR3 nucleotides read TGCGCCAGCAGCTTGGGGGGGGGAGCGAGGAGCTCCTACGAGCAGTACTTC.

The rearrangement joins TRBV11-2 to TRBJ1-1, with D uncertain. Germline V gene data show CDR1 as SGHAT and CDR2 as FQNNGV. The CDR3 is 15 residues long. V dropped 1 base and J dropped 6 bases, with 15 bases sitting between them. In DNA, the CDR3 is TGTGCCAGCAGCTTAGGTGACGGATTTAGCCCTGAAGCTTTCTTT. Amino acid sequence: CASSLGDGFSPEAFF. The whole variable domain, remainder taken from reference TRBV11-2 and TRBJ1-1, is EAGVAQSPRYKIIEKRQSVAFWCNPISGHATLYWYQQILGQGPKLLIQFQNNGVVDDSQLPKDRFSAERLKGVDSTLKIQPAKLEDSAVYLCASSLGDGFSPEAFFGQGTRLTVV.

This chain links TRBV5-4 with TRBJ2-7; 10 bases match TRBD2. Germline V gene sequence: CDR1 SGHNT, CDR2 YYREEE (reference sequence). V gave up 7 bases and J gave up 6 bases; unmatched junction bases: 7. The CDR3 length is 13 residues. CDR3 region: CASRTSGGIEQYF. The CDR3 DNA is TGTGCCAGCCGGACTAGCGGAGGGATCGAGCAGTACTTC. The full variable domain, with the rest looked up from reference TRBV5-4 and TRBJ2-7, is ETGVTQSPTHLIKTRGQQVTLRCSSQSGHNTVSWYQQALGQGPQFIFQYYREEENGRGNFPPRFSGLQFPNYSSELNVNALELDDSALYLCASRTSGGIEQYFGPGTRLTVT.

The genes are TRBV5-6 and TRBJ1-2; 7 positions match TRBD1. Germline CDR1 SGHDT, CDR2 YYEEEE. CDR3 length: 15 amino acids. V was clipped by 0 bases and J by 4 bases; unmatched bases: 6. For the CDR3, the DNA is TGTGCCAGCAGCTTGGGGAGGGGGCGCTTCTATGGCTACACCTTC. Amino acids: CASSLGRGRFYGYTF.